Listed here are 16 T cell receptor beta chains from one sample, sequenced in a study of blood T cell repertoires in COVID-19. Measured with immunoSEQ multiplex PCR; TCRdb has only the in-frame clones, and not every one. Of about 270,000 clones listed, approximately 86% are singletons. Sequences were obtained from PBMCs or T cells enriched from blood (not recorded which). The receptor source for this set is a woman aged 25 to 45 who had recovered from COVID-19.

The chain has TRBV7-2 and TRBJ2-7; TRBD2 might be the D (5 bases). Trimming took off 5 bases at V and 2 bases at J, with 16 bases between the two ends. This CDR3 spans 15 amino acids. CDR1 SGHTA and CDR2 FQGNSA come from the germline V gene. The CDR3 region is CASSQAAGNTYEQYF. The CDR3 nucleotides are TGTGCCAGCAGCCAAGCGGCCGGAAACACCTACGAGCAGTACTTC.

The rearrangement joins TRBV6-2 or TRBV6-3 to TRBJ2-3, with a tentative D call TRBD2 (6 bases). CDR3 length: 16 residues. Germline V gives CDR1 MNHEY, CDR2 SVGEGT. V gave up 2 bases and J gave up 4 bases, with 16 bases separating them. The CDR3 bases are TGTGCCAGCAGTTACAAAGGAGCGCTAGCGTCAGATACGCAGTATTTT. Amino acid sequence: CASSYKGALASDTQYF.

The chain uses TRBV6-5 and TRBJ1-1; D is possibly TRBD1 (5 bases). Deletions cut 6 bases from V and 6 bases from J, with 17 bases between. This CDR3 region has 14 residues. CDR1 and CDR2 from the germline V gene are MNHEY and SVGAGI. CDR3 DNA: TGTGCCAGCAGCTCGTACGGACAACACGCTGAAGCTTTCTTT. The encoded protein is CASSSYGQHAEAFF.

The chain is built from TRBV18 and TRBJ2-3, with TRBD2 identical over 8 bases. The V gene end was trimmed by 0 bases and the J gene end by 3 bases; junction bases not matched to a gene: 8. The CDR3 sequence is 17 residues long. Germline V gene data show CDR1 as KGHSH and CDR2 as LQKENI. CDR3 sequence reads: CASSPPPGLGYTDTQYF. DNA of the CDR3: TGTGCCAGCTCACCACCCCCGGGACTAGGATATACAGATACGCAGTATTTT.

This chain uses TRBV30 with TRBJ2-3, with no clear D. This CDR3 contains 12 residues. Germline V gene data show CDR1 as GTSNPN and CDR2 as SVGIG (reference sequence). The germline V and J ends were trimmed by 0 bases and 5 bases, with 6 bases remaining between them. CDR3 in DNA: TGTGCCTGGAGTGTACTTGGAGATACGCAGTATTTT. This codes for CAWSVLGDTQYF.

The chain has TRBV27 and TRBJ1-1, with D uncertain. V shed 8 bases and J shed 0 bases, with 7 bases lying between them. Germline V gene lookup returns CDR1 MNHEY and CDR2 SMNVEV (reference sequence). This CDR3 contains 12 residues. CDR3 coding DNA: TGTGCCAGCCAGGCAGTGAACACTGAAGCTTTCTTT. Translated, it gives CASQAVNTEAFF.

In this sample, this clone turned up once. The chain employs TRBV27 and TRBJ2-1; 8 nucleotides align to TRBD2. Per germline, CDR1 MNHEY and CDR2 SMNVEV (reference sequence). J was trimmed by 0 bases and V by 1 base; bases with no gene match: 14. This CDR3 has 20 amino acids. In nucleotides, the CDR3 is TGTGCCAGCAGTTTATTTAACCGGGGGGGCAGCGGAGCCTCCTACAATGAGCAGTTCTTC. It translates to CASSLFNRGGSGASYNEQFF.

A single count supports this clone. The chain combines TRBV28 with TRBJ1-6; 8 positions match TRBD1. J lost 10 bases, V lost 5 bases, and 7 bases had no gene match. Germline V gene lookup returns CDR1 MDHEN and CDR2 SYDVKM. The length of the CDR3 is 14 residues. The CDR3 here is CASSRTGLRSPLHF. The DNA of the CDR3 is TGTGCCAGCAGTCGGACAGGGTTAAGGTCACCCCTCCACTTT.

The J gene is TRBJ1-2, the V gene TRBV7-2; 7 nucleotides agree with TRBD1. The CDR3 extends over 16 amino acids. The V segment lost 5 bases and the J segment 1 base; nucleotides outside the gene matches: 10. Per the germline V gene, CDR1 is SGHTA and CDR2 is FQGNSA. CDR3 residues: CASSPRTGVVNYGYTF. CDR3 DNA sequence: TGTGCCAGCAGCCCCCGGACAGGAGTCGTTAACTATGGCTACACCTTC.

This chain uses TRBV5-1 with TRBJ2-1; TRBD2 is a possible D gene (5 bases). The germline V gene encodes CDR1 SGHRS and CDR2 YFSETQ. The V end was cut by 6 bases, the J end by 4 bases, with 20 bases between. The CDR3 totals 16 residues. The CDR3 DNA reads as TGCGCCAGCAATCTCGACGAGGGTAGTTGGTACAATGAGCAGTTCTTC. Translated: CASNLDEGSWYNEQFF.

V usage is TRBV12-3 or TRBV12-4 and J usage is TRBJ2-1, with D possibly TRBD2 on 5 matching bases. This CDR3 has 13 residues. Trimming removed 3 bases from V and 9 bases from J, with 12 bases in between. CDR3 in DNA: TGTGCCAGCAGTTTTCCGAGGGTAAGTGAGCAGTTCTTC. This codes for CASSFPRVSEQFF.

This clone was counted a single time. The chain couples TRBV28 to TRBJ2-1, with D perhaps matching TRBD2 (5 bases). The CDR3 extends over 14 amino acids. V lost 7 bases to trimming and J lost 4 bases, with 14 bases between them. Germline assignment: CDR1 MDHEN and CDR2 SYDVKM. The CDR3, as DNA: TGTGCCAGCAATCGCCCCGAGGGTTACAATGAGCAGTTCTTC. Protein: CASNRPEGYNEQFF.

The chain has TRBV7-9 and TRBJ1-2; 10 bases match TRBD1. The germline V gene encodes CDR1 SEHNR and CDR2 FQNEAQ (reference sequence). Germline trimming cut 1 base from V and 6 bases from J; bases unmatched to any gene: 5. The CDR3 consists of 15 residues. The CDR3 DNA is TGTGCCAGCAGCTTAGGACAGGGGGCGTTTAATGGCTACACCTTC. Its protein is CASSLGQGAFNGYTF.

This clone was counted a few times. This sequence joins TRBV4-1 and TRBJ1-1, with D perhaps TRBD1 (5 bases). The CDR3 consists of 13 residues. V was clipped by 5 bases and J by 1 base, with 8 bases between them. From germline, CDR1 is MGHRA and CDR2 YSYEKL. The CDR3 bases are TGCGCCAGCAGCTTGACAGAGAACACTGAAGCTTTCTTT. Translating gives CASSLTENTEAFF.

The V call is TRBV2, the J call TRBJ2-1; 13 positions match TRBD2. This CDR3 has 17 amino acids. CDR1 is SNHLY and CDR2 is FYNNEI in the germline V gene. J gave up 8 bases and V 10 bases, and 17 bases lay outside the gene matches. The CDR3 sequence is CATPSGLAGAPGYEQFF. As DNA, the CDR3 is TGTGCCACCCCATCTGGACTAGCGGGAGCCCCGGGGTATGAGCAGTTCTTC.

The gene calls are TRBV28 and TRBJ2-1, with 8 positions matching TRBD2. The CDR3 sequence is 15 residues long. In germline, CDR1 is MDHEN, CDR2 SYDVKM. J lost 7 bases, V lost 5 bases, and 10 bases had no gene match. CDR3 residues: CASSTTAGVGNEQFF. DNA for the CDR3: TGTGCCAGCAGTACCACAGCGGGAGTCGGGAATGAGCAGTTCTTC.